This T cell receptor beta chain was recovered during a study of blood T cell repertoires in COVID-19. A single count supports this clone. V lost 6 bases, J lost 0 bases, and 11 bases lay in between. Germline lookup yields CDR1 SGHTA and CDR2 FQGTGA. CDR3 length: 15 amino acids. Sequencing was performed with immunoSEQ multiplex PCR; in TCRdb, only in-frame clones are kept and a portion is missing. The sample contains approximately 30,000 clones, roughly 85% of which appear only once. The clonotype was recovered from a human donor in a cohort sampled during active COVID-19. The chain uses TRBV7-3 and TRBJ2-2, with D possibly matching TRBD2 (6 bases). Material: peripheral blood. This CDR3 is CASSPERANTGELFF. DNA for the CDR3: TGTGCCAGCAGTCCAGAGCGGGCGAACACCGGGGAGCTGTTTTTT.